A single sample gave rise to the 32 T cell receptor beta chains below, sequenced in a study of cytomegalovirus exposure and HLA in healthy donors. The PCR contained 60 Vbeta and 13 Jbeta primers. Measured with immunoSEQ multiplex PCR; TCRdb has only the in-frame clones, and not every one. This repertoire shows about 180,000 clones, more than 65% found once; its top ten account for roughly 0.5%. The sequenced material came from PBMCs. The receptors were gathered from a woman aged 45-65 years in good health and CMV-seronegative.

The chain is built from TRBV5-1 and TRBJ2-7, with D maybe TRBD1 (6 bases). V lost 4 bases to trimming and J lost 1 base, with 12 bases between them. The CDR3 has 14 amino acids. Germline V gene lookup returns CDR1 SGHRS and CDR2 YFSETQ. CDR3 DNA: TGCGCCAGCAGCCCATCACAGGGATCCTACGAGCAGTACTTC. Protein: CASSPSQGSYEQYF.

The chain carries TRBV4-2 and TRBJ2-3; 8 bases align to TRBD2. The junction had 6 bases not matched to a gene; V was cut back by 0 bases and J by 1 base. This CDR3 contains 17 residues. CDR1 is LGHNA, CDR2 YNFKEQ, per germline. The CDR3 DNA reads TGTGCCAGCAGCCAAGATTTAACTAGCGGAGGCACAGATACGCAGTATTTT. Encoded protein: CASSQDLTSGGTDTQYF.

For the CDR3, the DNA is TGTGCCAGCAGAGCAGGGTCGGCCTACGAGCAGTACTTC. It yields the protein CASRAGSAYEQYF. This chain joins TRBV11-2 and TRBJ2-5; D is perhaps TRBD1 (5 bases). The J call may be in error: the DNA end matches TRBJ2-7 better. CDR3 length: 13 amino acids. Germline V lookup: CDR1 SGHAT, CDR2 FQNNGV.

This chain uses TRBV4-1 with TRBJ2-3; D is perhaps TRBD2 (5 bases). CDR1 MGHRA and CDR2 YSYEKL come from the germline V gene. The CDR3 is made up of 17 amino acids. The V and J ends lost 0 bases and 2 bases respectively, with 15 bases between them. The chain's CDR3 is CASSQDGGGLYTDTQYF. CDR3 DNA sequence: TGCGCCAGCAGCCAAGATGGCGGTGGACTTTACACAGATACGCAGTATTTT.

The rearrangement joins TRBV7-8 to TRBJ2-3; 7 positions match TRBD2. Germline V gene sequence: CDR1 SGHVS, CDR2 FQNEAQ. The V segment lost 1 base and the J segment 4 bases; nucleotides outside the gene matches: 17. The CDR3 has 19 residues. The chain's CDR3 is CASSLGMRLALKVADTQYF. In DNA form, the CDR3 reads TGTGCCAGCAGCTTAGGTATGCGACTAGCCCTTAAGGTCGCAGATACGCAGTATTTT.

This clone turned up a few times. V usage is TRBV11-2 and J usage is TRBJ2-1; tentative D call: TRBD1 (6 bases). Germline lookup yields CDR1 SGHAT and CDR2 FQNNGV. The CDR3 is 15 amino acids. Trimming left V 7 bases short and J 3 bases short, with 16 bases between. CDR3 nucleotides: TGTGCCAGCAAGAACCCGGGACAAAACTACAATGAGCAGTTCTTC. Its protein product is CASKNPGQNYNEQFF. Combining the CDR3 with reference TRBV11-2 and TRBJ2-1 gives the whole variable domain EAGVAQSPRYKIIEKRQSVAFWCNPISGHATLYWYQQILGQGPKLLIQFQNNGVVDDSQLPKDRFSAERLKGVDSTLKIQPAKLEDSAVYLCASKNPGQNYNEQFFGPGTRLTVL.

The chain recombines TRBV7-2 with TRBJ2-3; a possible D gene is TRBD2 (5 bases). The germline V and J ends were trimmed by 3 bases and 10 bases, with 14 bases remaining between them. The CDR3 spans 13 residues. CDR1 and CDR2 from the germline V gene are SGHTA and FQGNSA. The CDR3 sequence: CASSFKAVPAQYF. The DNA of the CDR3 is TGTGCCAGCAGCTTTAAAGCGGTCCCGGCGCAGTATTTT. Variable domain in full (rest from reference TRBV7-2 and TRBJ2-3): GAGVSQSPSNKVTEKGKDVELRCDPISGHTALYWYRQSLGQGLEFLIYFQGNSAPDKSGLPSDRFSAERTGGSVSTLTIQRTQQEDSAVYLCASSFKAVPAQYFGPGTRLTVL.

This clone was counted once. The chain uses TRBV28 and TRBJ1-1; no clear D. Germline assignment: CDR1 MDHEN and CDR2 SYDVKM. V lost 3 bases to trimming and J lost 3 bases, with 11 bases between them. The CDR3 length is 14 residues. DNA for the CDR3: TGTGCCAGCAGTTTGATCTTATTAGACACTGAAGCTTTCTTT. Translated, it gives CASSLILLDTEAFF.

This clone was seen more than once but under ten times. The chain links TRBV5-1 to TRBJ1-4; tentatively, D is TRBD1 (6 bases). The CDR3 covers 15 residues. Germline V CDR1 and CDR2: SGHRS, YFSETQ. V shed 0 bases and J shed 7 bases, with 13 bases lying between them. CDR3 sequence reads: CASSLVGALGEKLFF. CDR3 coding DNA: TGCGCCAGCAGCTTGGTGGGGGCGTTGGGTGAAAAACTGTTTTTT. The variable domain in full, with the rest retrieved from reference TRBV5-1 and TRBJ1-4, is KAGVTQTPRYLIKTRGQQVTLSCSPISGHRSVSWYQQTPGQGLQFLFEYFSETQRNKGNFPGRFSGRQFSNSRSEMNVSTLELGDSALYLCASSLVGALGEKLFFGSGTQLSVL.

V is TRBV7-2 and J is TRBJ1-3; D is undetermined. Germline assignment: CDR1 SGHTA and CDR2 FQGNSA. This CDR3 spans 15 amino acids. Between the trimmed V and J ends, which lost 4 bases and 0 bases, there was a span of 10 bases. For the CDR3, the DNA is TGTGCCAGCAGCTCAAGCCCCCTCTCTGGAAACACCATATATTTT. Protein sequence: CASSSSPLSGNTIYF.

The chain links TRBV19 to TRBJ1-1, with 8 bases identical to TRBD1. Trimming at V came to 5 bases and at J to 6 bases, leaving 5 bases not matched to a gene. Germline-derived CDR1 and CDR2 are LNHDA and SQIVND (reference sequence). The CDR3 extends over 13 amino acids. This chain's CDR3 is CASSPRGLAEAFF. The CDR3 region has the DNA TGTGCCAGTAGTCCCAGGGGGCTAGCTGAAGCTTTCTTT.

CDR3 in DNA: TGTGCCAGCAGCGTAGTAGCGGGGGATGGGGATACGCAGTATTTT. Translation: CASSVVAGDGDTQYF. This rearrangement joins TRBV9 to TRBJ2-3, with 9 nucleotides matching TRBD2. After removal of 0 bases from V and 6 bases from J, the junction contained 5 bases not matched to a gene. The CDR3 sequence is 15 residues long. The germline V gene encodes CDR1 SGDLS and CDR2 YYNGEE. The complete variable domain, with remaining parts taken from reference TRBV9 and TRBJ2-3, reads DSGVTQTPKHLITATGQRVTLRCSPRSGDLSVYWYQQSLDQGLQFLIQYYNGEERAKGNILERFSAQQFPDLHSELNLSSLELGDSALYFCASSVVAGDGDTQYFGPGTRLTVL.

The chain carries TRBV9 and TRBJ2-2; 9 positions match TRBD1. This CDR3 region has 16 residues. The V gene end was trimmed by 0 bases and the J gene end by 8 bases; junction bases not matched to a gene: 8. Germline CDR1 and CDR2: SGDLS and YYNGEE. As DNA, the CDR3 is TGTGCCAGCAGCGTAGGGGACAGGGTTCGGACGGGGGAGCTGTTTTTT. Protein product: CASSVGDRVRTGELFF. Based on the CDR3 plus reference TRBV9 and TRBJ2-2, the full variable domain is DSGVTQTPKHLITATGQRVTLRCSPRSGDLSVYWYQQSLDQGLQFLIQYYNGEERAKGNILERFSAQQFPDLHSELNLSSLELGDSALYFCASSVGDRVRTGELFFGEGSRLTVL.

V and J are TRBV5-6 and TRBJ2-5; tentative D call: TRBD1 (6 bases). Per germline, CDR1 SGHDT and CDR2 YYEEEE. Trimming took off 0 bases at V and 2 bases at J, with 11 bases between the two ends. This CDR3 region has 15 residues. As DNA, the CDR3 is TGTGCCAGCAGCTTGGGGGGGCCTTTTCAAGAGACCCAGTACTTC. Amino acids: CASSLGGPFQETQYF.

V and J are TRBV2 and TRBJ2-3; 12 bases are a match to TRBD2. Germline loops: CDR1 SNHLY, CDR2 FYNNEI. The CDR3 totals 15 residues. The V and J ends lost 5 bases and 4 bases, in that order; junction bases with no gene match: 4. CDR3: CASSPSGGAADTQYF. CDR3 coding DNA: TGTGCCAGCAGTCCTAGCGGGGGGGCCGCAGATACGCAGTATTTT.

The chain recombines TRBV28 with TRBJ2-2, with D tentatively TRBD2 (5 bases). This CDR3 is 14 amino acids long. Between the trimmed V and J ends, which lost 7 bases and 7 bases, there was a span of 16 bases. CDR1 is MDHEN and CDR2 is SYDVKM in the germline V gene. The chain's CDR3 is CASKGLRSIGELFF. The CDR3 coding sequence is TGTGCCAGCAAAGGACTCCGGTCGATCGGGGAGCTGTTTTTT.

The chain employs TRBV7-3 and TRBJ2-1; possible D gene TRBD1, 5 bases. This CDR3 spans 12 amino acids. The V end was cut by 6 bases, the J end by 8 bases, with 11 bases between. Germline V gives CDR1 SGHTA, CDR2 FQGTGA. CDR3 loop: CASSSTGDEQFF. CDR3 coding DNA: TGTGCCAGCAGTTCAACAGGCGATGAGCAGTTCTTC.

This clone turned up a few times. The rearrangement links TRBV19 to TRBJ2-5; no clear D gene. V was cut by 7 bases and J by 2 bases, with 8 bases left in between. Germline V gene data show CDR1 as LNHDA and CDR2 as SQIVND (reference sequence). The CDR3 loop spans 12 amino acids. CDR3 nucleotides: TGTGCCAGTAAATCCACACAAGAGACCCAGTACTTC. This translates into CASKSTQETQYF.

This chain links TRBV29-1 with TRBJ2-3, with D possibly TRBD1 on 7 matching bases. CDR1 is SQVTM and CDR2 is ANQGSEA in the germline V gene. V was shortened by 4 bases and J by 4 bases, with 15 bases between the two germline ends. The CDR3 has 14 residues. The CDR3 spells CSVGGGRGADTQYF. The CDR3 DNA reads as TGCAGCGTTGGAGGGGGCAGGGGGGCAGATACGCAGTATTTT.

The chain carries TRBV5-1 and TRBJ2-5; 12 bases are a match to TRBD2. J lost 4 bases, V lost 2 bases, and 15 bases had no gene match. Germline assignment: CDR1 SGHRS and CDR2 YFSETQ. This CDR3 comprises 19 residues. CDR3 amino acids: CASSFLLLAGGGVGETQYF. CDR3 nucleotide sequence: TGCGCCAGCAGCTTCCTTTTACTAGCGGGAGGAGGAGTAGGAGAGACCCAGTACTTC.

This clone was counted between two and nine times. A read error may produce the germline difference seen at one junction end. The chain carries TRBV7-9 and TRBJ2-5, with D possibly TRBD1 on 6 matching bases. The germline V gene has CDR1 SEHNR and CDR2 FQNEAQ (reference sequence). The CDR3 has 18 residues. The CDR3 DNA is TGTTCCAGCAGCTTAGTGGGCAGGGGTAACCCTGGGGAAGAGACCCAGTACTTC. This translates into CSSSLVGRGNPGEETQYF.

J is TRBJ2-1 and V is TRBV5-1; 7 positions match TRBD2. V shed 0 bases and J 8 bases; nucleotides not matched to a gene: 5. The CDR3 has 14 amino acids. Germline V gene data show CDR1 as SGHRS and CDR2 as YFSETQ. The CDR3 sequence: CASSLAVLADEQFF. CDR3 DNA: TGCGCCAGCAGCTTGGCGGTTCTAGCGGATGAGCAGTTCTTC.

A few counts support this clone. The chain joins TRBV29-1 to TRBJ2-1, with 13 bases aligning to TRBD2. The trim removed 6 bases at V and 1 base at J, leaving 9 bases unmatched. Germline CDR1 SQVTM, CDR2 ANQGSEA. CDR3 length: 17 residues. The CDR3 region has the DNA TGCAGCGTCGGGACTAGCGGGGAGCTCGGTTCCTACAATGAGCAGTTCTTC. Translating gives CSVGTSGELGSYNEQFF.

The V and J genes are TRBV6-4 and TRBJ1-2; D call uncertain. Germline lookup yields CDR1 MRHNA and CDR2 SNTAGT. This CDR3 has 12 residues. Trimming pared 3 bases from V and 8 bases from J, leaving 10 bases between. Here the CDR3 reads CASSEGQSGYTF. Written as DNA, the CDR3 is TGTGCCAGCAGTGAGGGCCAGAGCGGCTACACCTTC.

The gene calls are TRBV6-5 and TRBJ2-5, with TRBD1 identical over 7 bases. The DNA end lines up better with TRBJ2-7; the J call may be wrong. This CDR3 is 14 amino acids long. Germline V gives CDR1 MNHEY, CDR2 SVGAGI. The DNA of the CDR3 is TGTGCCAGCAGCCGGACAGGAAAAACCTACGAGCAGTACTTC. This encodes CASSRTGKTYEQYF.

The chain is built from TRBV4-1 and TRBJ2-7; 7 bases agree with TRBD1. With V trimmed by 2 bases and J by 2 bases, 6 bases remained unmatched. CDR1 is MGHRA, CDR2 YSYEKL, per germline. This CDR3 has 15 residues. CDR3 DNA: TGCGCCAGCAGCCAAACCCCGACAGGGCCCTACGAGCAGTACTTC. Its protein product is CASSQTPTGPYEQYF.

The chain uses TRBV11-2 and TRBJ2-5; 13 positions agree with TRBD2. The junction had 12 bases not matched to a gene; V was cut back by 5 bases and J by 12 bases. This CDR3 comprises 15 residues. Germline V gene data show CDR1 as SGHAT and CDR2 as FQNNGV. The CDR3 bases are TGTGCCAGCAGCACCCAAGGGACTAGCGGGGCCCCAGAGTACTTC. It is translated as CASSTQGTSGAPEYF.

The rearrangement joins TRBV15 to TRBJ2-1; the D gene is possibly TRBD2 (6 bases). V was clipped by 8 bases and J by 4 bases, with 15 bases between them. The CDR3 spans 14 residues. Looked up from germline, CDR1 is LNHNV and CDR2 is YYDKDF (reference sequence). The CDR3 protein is CATVTDSGYNEQFF. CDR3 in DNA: TGTGCCACCGTAACGGATAGCGGTTACAATGAGCAGTTCTTC.

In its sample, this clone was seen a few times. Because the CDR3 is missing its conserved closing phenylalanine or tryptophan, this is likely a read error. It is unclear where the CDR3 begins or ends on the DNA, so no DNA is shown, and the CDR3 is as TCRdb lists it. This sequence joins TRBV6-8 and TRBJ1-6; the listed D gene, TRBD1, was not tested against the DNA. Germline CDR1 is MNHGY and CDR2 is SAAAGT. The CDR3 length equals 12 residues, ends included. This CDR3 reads CASSYSSRQAFD.

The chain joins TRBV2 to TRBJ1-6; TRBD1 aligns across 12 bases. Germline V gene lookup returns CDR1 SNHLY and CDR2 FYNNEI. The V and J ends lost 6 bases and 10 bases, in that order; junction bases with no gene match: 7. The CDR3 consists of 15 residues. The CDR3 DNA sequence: TGTGCCAGCAGGGGGGACAGGGGGCAAGGATCACCCCTCCACTTT. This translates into CASRGDRGQGSPLHF. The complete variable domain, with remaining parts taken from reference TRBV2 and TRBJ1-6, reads EPEVTQTPSHQVTQMGQEVILRCVPISNHLYFYWYRQILGQKVEFLVSFYNNEISEKSEIFDDQFSVERPDGSNFTLKIRSTKLEDSAMYFCASRGDRGQGSPLHFGNGTRLTVT.

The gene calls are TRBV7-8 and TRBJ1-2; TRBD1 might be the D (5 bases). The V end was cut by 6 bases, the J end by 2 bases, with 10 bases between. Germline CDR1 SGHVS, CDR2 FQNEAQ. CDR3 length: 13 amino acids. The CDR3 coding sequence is TGTGCCAGCAGTTCGACAGAGAACTATGGCTACACCTTC. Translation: CASSSTENYGYTF.

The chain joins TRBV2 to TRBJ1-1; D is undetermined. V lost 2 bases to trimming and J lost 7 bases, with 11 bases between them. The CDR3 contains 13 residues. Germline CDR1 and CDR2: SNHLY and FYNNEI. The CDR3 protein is CASSEIAVGEAFF. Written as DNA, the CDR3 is TGTGCCAGCAGTGAAATAGCCGTGGGTGAAGCTTTCTTT. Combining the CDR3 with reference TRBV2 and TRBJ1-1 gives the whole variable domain EPEVTQTPSHQVTQMGQEVILRCVPISNHLYFYWYRQILGQKVEFLVSFYNNEISEKSEIFDDQFSVERPDGSNFTLKIRSTKLEDSAMYFCASSEIAVGEAFFGQGTRLTVV.